The rows below give T cell receptor beta chains drawn from one sample of a study of shared clonotypes between healthy human individuals. The assay was immunoSEQ multiplex PCR, and TCRdb's table has in-frame clones only and misses some. The sample lists about 2.5 million clones, approximately 90% occurring once. The sample comprised naive CD4+ T cells from PBMCs. All receptors derive from a man aged 18-30 years in good health. Some clones in this sample may be carry-over from other donors' samples. The CDR3 runs from the conserved cysteine through the conserved F or W. Each record gives: clone size, V gene, D gene, J gene, CDR3 DNA, CDR3 protein. A D gene is named only where the DNA matches it firmly. The size entry is marked missing in some rows and otherwise reads once, few, many or a size class.

abundance: .; v_gene: TRBV7-3; d_gene: .; j_gene: TRBJ2-3; CDR3nt: TGTGCCAGCAGCTTATTAGGTGTAACAGATACGCAGTATTTT; CDR3aa: CASSLLGVTDTQYF
abundance: once; v_gene: TRBV18; d_gene: .; j_gene: TRBJ2-1; CDR3nt: TGTGCCAGCTCACCTGGAACCCACAATGAGCAGTTCTTC; CDR3aa: CASSPGTHNEQFF
abundance: once; v_gene: TRBV7-9; d_gene: TRBD1; j_gene: TRBJ1-4; CDR3nt: TGTGCCAGCAGCTTACTGGGGACAGGATCTAATGAAAAACTGTTTTTT; CDR3aa: CASSLLGTGSNEKLFF
abundance: .; v_gene: TRBV6-5; d_gene: .; j_gene: TRBJ1-1; CDR3nt: TGTGCCAGCAGTTACCAGGGGAGTCGGACTGAAGCTTTCTTT; CDR3aa: CASSYQGSRTEAFF
abundance: .; v_gene: TRBV2; d_gene: .; j_gene: TRBJ1-3; CDR3nt: TGTGCCAGCACCCGGGAGGGCTCTGGAAACACCATATATTTT; CDR3aa: CASTREGSGNTIYF
abundance: .; v_gene: TRBV5-1; d_gene: .; j_gene: TRBJ1-2; CDR3nt: TGCGCCAGCCAGTCAGGGTCTAACTATGGCTACACCTTC; CDR3aa: CASQSGSNYGYTF
abundance: .; v_gene: TRBV5-1; d_gene: TRBD2; j_gene: TRBJ2-5; CDR3nt: TGCGCCAGCAGCTTGCCCGGGGGGGCTGTTGATACTAAAGAGACCCAGTACTTC; CDR3aa: CASSLPGGAVDTKETQYF
abundance: once; v_gene: TRBV7-3; d_gene: .; j_gene: TRBJ2-1; CDR3nt: TGTGCCAGCAGCCCTTCGGGGAGAGAAGGTGAGCAGTTCTTC; CDR3aa: CASSPSGREGEQFF
abundance: .; v_gene: TRBV4-1; d_gene: .; j_gene: TRBJ2-3; CDR3nt: TGCGCCAGCAGCCAAAGGATAGAATCTCCAGATACGCAGTATTTT; CDR3aa: CASSQRIESPDTQYF
abundance: .; v_gene: TRBV7-3; d_gene: TRBD1; j_gene: TRBJ1-1; CDR3nt: TGTGCCAGCTCTCCACCAGGGGGCACTGAAGCTTTCTTT; CDR3aa: CASSPPGGTEAFF
abundance: .; v_gene: TRBV6-6; d_gene: .; j_gene: TRBJ2-3; CDR3nt: TGTGCCAGCAGATCGGGCACAGATACGCAGTATTTT; CDR3aa: CASRSGTDTQYF
abundance: .; v_gene: TRBV5-1; d_gene: TRBD2; j_gene: TRBJ2-1; CDR3nt: TGCGCCAGCAGCTTGCGGGAGGCCAGGAATGAGCAGTTCTTC; CDR3aa: CASSLREARNEQFF
abundance: .; v_gene: TRBV14; d_gene: .; j_gene: TRBJ2-3; CDR3nt: TGTGCCAGCAGCCAAGATGAATGGAGCACAGATACGCAGTATTTT; CDR3aa: CASSQDEWSTDTQYF
abundance: .; v_gene: TRBV27; d_gene: .; j_gene: TRBJ2-3; CDR3nt: TGTGCCAGCAGTCCCTTCCGGGATACGCAGTATTTT; CDR3aa: CASSPFRDTQYF
abundance: .; v_gene: TRBV28; d_gene: .; j_gene: TRBJ1-3; CDR3nt: TGTGCCAGCAGCGGCCTTGGGACCATATATTTT; CDR3aa: CASSGLGTIYF
abundance: .; v_gene: TRBV28; d_gene: .; j_gene: TRBJ2-7; CDR3nt: TGTGCCAGCAGTTTCGTACACAGCAACTACGAGCAGTACTTC; CDR3aa: CASSFVHSNYEQYF
abundance: .; v_gene: TRBV12-5; d_gene: .; j_gene: TRBJ1-1; CDR3nt: TGTGCTAGTGGTTTGTTTCCGGGAGGGGTAACTGAAGCTTTCTTT; CDR3aa: CASGLFPGGVTEAFF
abundance: .; v_gene: TRBV19; d_gene: TRBD2; j_gene: TRBJ2-1; CDR3nt: TGTGCCAGTAAAGAAGGCGGGAGGAATGAGCAGTTCTTC; CDR3aa: CASKEGGRNEQFF
abundance: .; v_gene: TRBV28; d_gene: TRBD1; j_gene: TRBJ2-7; CDR3nt: TGTGCCAGCAGTCAGACAGGGGGGCCCTCCTACGAGCAGTACTTC; CDR3aa: CASSQTGGPSYEQYF
abundance: .; v_gene: TRBV5-1; d_gene: TRBD1; j_gene: TRBJ2-7; CDR3nt: TGCGCCAGCAGGTTCCTTACAGGGGTAGGCGAGCAGTACTTC; CDR3aa: CASRFLTGVGEQYF
abundance: .; v_gene: TRBV5-5; d_gene: TRBD2; j_gene: TRBJ2-1; CDR3nt: TGTGCCAGCAGCCGGACTAGCGGGAGCGTTGGTGAGCAGTTCTTC; CDR3aa: CASSRTSGSVGEQFF
abundance: .; v_gene: TRBV20-1; d_gene: .; j_gene: TRBJ2-1; CDR3nt: TGCAGTGCTAGAGTCGGGGTCGGGCAGTTCTTC; CDR3aa: CSARVGVGQFF
abundance: few; v_gene: TRBV7-2; d_gene: .; j_gene: TRBJ1-1; CDR3nt: TGTGCCAGCAGCTTGAGACAGGCAACTGAAGCTTTCTTT; CDR3aa: CASSLRQATEAFF
abundance: .; v_gene: TRBV7-9; d_gene: .; j_gene: TRBJ1-1; CDR3nt: TGTGCCAGCAGCCCGGATAGGGAGTTTAGGAACACTGAAGCTTTCTTT; CDR3aa: CASSPDREFRNTEAFF
abundance: .; v_gene: TRBV7-8; d_gene: TRBD1; j_gene: TRBJ2-5; CDR3nt: TGTGCCAGCAGCTTTCGGACAGGGGGGGAGACCCAGTACTTC; CDR3aa: CASSFRTGGETQYF
abundance: once; v_gene: TRBV2; d_gene: TRBD2; j_gene: TRBJ2-7; CDR3nt: TGTGCCAGCATTAGGAGGGCGGGGGGCAACTACGAGCAGTACTTC; CDR3aa: CASIRRAGGNYEQYF
abundance: .; v_gene: TRBV18; d_gene: TRBD2; j_gene: TRBJ2-1; CDR3nt: TGTGCCAGCTCACCACCGAGCGGGAGTCCCGATGAGCAGTTCTTC; CDR3aa: CASSPPSGSPDEQFF
abundance: .; v_gene: TRBV7-3; d_gene: .; j_gene: TRBJ2-1; CDR3nt: TGTGCCAGCAGCTCAATGGGGTTAGAGGGCAATGAGCAGTTCTTC; CDR3aa: CASSSMGLEGNEQFF